The present T cell receptor (beta chain) was sequenced within a study of Ad26.COV2.S vaccination and SARS-CoV-2 variants. Study as a whole: Into the muscle, Ad26.COV2.S was dosed once or twice, 56 days apart. Study-level points and caveats: Greater spike-specific TCR breadth was seen in vaccine recipients than in placebo recipients. Analyses of TCR breadth and depth may have underestimated total T cell responses. Comparability of non-spike TCR breadth was observed across vaccine and placebo recipients.

Clones were read by immunoSEQ multiplex PCR, and TCRdb kept only the in-frame ones, dropping some. The data contain approximately 460,000 clones, roughly 87% of them singletons. Treatment of the sample: some 20 received Ad26.COV2.S at low or high dose, single or two shots; five or six received placebo; per-sample allocation not given. Specimen acquisition occurred on day 63 following the initial vaccine or placebo injection. Concerning this clone: Its antigen is unidentified.

V shed 4 bases, J shed 1 base, and the junction held 5 bases outside the gene matches. CDR1 is SGHTS, CDR2 YDEGEE, per germline. CDR3 length: 15 amino acids. Sequenced here: peripheral blood, sampled in a trial of Ad26.COV2.S vaccine versus placebo. The receptor was isolated from a person between 18 and 59 years old who received the Ad26.COV2.S COVID-19 vaccine or a placebo. This chain links TRBV5-8 with TRBJ1-5, with 7 bases aligning to TRBD1. The CDR3 sequence is CASSPWGQSNQPQHF. The CDR3 region has the DNA TGTGCCAGCAGCCCGTGGGGACAGAGCAATCAGCCCCAGCATTTT.